This entry describes one T cell receptor (beta chain). This specimen comes from a study of shared T cell receptors in the human thymus. Profiled with immunoSEQ multiplex PCR; TCRdb holds only in-frame clones, not every one. The repertoire holds 540,000 or so clones, around 78% seen once, with more than 0.01% in the top ten. From germline, CDR1 is KGHSH and CDR2 LQKENI. The CDR3 is 16 amino acids. Trimming cost V 3 bases and J 3 bases, with 17 bases left between them. The sample was also reused in another study, on human thymus T cells. That study adds: A high degree of thymic repertoire overlap among unrelated individuals was reported in related research.

Sequencing input: thymocytes. The chain is built from TRBV18 and TRBJ1-1; possible D gene TRBD1, 6 bases. This receptor was taken from a boy younger than two with a congenital heart defect. CDR3 loop: CASSPSRAGEDTEAFF. As DNA, the CDR3 is TGTGCCAGCTCACCTTCGAGGGCAGGGGAAGACACTGAAGCTTTCTTT.